This TCR beta chain was sequenced in a study of T cell repertoires in cytomegalovirus infection. Study-level information: CMV infection and matching HLA type were both indicated by public TCR beta signatures.

Each CDR3 protein gets one entry after TCRdb re-called the reads with MiXCR. The sample lists 740,000 or so distinct CDR3 sequences, roughly 35% occurring once. This clonotype was counted between two and nine times. What it binds is not known. Study results and limitations: Clonotypes of TCR beta that were HLA-C-restricted and CMV-specific dominated the ex vivo response. There were carriers of CMV plus the relevant HLA, and cumulative public TCR beta family frequency identified them.

Trimming removed 6 bases at V and 5 bases at J, with 13 bases between. The CDR3 is 14 residues long. Germline CDR1 is SGHVS and CDR2 is FNYEAQ. The sequencing input was PBMCs. This clonotype was sampled from a human donor in good health (CMV status not recorded). Some clones in this sample may be carry-over from other donors' samples. The chain carries TRBV7-6 and TRBJ2-2; D is ambiguous. The CDR3 loop is CASRGETLTGELFF. CDR3 coding DNA: TGTGCCAGCAGGGGCGAGACGTTAACCGGGGAGCTGTTTTTT.